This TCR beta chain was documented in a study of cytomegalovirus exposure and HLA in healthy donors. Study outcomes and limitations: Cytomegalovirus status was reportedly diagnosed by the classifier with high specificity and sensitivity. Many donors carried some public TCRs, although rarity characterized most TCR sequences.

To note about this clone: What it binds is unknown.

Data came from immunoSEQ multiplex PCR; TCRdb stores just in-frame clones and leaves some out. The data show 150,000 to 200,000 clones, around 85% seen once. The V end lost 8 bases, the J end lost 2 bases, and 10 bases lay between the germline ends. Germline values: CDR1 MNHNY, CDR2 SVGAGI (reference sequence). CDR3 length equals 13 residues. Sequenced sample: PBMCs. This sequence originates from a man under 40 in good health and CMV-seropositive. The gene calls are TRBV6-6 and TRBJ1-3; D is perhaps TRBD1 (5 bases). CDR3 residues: CASQARAGNTIYF. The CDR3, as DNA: TGTGCCAGCCAGGCCAGGGCTGGAAACACCATATATTTT.